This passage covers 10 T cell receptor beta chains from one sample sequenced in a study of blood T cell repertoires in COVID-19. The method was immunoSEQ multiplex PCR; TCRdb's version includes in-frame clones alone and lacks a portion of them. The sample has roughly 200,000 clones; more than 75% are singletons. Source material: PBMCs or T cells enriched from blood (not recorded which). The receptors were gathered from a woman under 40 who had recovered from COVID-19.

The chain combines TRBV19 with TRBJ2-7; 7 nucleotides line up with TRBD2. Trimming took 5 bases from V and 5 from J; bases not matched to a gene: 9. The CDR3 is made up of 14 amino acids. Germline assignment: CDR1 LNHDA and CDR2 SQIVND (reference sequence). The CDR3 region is CASSVYGLVNEQYF. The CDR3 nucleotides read TGTGCCAGTAGTGTTTACGGACTAGTGAACGAGCAGTACTTC.

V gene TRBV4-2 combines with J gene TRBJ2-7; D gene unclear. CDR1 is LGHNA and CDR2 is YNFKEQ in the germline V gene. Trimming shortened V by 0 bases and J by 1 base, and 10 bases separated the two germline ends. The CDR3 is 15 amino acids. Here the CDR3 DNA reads TGTGCCAGCAGCCAAGATTCGTGGAGATCCTACGAGCAGTACTTC. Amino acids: CASSQDSWRSYEQYF.

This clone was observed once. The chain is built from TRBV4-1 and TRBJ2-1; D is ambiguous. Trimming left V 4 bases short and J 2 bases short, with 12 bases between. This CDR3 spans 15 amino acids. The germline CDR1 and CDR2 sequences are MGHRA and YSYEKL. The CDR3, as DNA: TGCGCCAGCAGCCCCCCCGGAGCAGCCTACAATGAGCAGTTCTTC. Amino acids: CASSPPGAAYNEQFF.

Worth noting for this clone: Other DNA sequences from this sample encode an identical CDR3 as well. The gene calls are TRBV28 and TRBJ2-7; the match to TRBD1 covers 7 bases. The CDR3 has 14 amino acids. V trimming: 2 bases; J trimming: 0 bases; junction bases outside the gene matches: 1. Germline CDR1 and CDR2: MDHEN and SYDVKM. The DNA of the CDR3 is TGTGCCAGCAGTTTAGGGGACAGCTCCTACGAGCAGTACTTC. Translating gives CASSLGDSSYEQYF.

In nucleotides, the CDR3 is TGCGCCAGCAGCCAACGGGTGTGGGAAGAGACCCAGTACTTC. Protein sequence: CASSQRVWEETQYF. The chain combines TRBV4-1 with TRBJ2-5; D unclear. CDR3 length equals 14 residues. Germline V lookup: CDR1 MGHRA, CDR2 YSYEKL. V gave up 2 bases and J gave up 3 bases, with 10 bases separating them.

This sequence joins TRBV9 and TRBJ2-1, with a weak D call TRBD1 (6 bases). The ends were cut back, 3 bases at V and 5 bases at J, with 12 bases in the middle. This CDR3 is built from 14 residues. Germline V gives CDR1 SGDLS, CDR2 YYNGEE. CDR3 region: CASSARDINNEQFF. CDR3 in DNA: TGTGCCAGCAGCGCACGGGACATTAACAATGAGCAGTTCTTC.

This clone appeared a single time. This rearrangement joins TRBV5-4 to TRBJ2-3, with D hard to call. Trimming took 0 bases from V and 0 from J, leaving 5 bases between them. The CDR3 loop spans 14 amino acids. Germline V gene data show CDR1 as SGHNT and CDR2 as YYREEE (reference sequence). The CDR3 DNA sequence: TGTGCCAGCAGCTTGGTTTCTAGCACAGATACGCAGTATTTT. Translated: CASSLVSSTDTQYF.

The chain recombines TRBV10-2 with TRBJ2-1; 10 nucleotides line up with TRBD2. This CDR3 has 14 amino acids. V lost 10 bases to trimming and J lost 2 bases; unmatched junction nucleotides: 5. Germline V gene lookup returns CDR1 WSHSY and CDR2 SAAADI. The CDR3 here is CAIALAGAYNEQFF. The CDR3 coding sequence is TGCGCCATTGCCCTAGCGGGAGCCTACAATGAGCAGTTCTTC.

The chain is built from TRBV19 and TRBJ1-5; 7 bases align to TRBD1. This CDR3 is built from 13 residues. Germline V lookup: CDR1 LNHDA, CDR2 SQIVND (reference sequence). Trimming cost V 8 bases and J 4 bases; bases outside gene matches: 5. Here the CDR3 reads CASGTARNQPQHF. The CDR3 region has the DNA TGTGCCAGTGGGACAGCACGTAATCAGCCCCAGCATTTT.

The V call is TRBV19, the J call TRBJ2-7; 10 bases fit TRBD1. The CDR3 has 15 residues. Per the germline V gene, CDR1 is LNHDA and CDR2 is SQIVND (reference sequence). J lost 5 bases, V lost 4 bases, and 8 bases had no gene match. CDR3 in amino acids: CASSNTRQGADEQYF. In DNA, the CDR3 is TGTGCCAGTAGTAACACACGACAGGGGGCCGACGAGCAGTACTTC.